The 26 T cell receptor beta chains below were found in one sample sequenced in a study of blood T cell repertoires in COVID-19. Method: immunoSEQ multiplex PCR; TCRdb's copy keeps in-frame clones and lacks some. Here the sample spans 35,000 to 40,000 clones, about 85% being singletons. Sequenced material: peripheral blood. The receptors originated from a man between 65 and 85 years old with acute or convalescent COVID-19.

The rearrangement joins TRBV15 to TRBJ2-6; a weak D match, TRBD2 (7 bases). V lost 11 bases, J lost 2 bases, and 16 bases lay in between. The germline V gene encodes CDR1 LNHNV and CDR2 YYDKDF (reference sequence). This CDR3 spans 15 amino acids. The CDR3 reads CAPQREGAGANVLTF. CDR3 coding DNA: TGTGCCCCCCAAAGGGAGGGGGCTGGGGCCAACGTCCTGACTTTC.

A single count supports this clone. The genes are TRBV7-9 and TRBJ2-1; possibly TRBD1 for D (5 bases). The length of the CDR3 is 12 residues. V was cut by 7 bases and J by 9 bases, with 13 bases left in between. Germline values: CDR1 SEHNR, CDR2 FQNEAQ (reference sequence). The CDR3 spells CASIGGQGEQFF. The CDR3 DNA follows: TGTGCCAGCATAGGTGGGCAGGGTGAGCAGTTCTTC.

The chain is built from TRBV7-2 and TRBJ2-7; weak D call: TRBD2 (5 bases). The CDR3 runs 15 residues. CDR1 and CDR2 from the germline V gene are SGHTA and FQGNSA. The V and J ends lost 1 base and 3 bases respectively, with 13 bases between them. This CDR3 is CASSLDSGWDYEQYF. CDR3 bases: TGTGCCAGCAGCTTAGACTCGGGGTGGGACTACGAGCAGTACTTC.

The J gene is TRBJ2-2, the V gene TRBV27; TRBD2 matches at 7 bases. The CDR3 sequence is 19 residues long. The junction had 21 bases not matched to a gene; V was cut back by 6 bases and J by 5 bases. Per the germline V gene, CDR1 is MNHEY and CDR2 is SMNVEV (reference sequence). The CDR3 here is CASSLLPGGAGLRTGELFF. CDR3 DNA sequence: TGTGCCAGCAGCCTTCTGCCTGGAGGAGCGGGATTAAGGACCGGGGAGCTGTTTTTT.

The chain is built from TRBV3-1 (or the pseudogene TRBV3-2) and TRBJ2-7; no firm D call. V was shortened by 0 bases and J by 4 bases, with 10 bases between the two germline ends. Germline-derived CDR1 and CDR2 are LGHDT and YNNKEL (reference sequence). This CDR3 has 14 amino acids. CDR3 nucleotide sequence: TGTGCCAGCAGCCAAGAAGGCGGCACTTACGAGCAGTACTTC. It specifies CASSQEGGTYEQYF.

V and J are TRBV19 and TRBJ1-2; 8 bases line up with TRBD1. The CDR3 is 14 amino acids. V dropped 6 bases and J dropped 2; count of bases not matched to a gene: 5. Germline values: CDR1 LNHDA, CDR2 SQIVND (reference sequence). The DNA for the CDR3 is TGTGCCAGTAGCCCGGACAGGGAGAACTATGGCTACACCTTC. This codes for CASSPDRENYGYTF. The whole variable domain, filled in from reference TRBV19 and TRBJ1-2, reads DGGITQSPKYLFRKEGQNVTLSCEQNLNHDAMYWYRQDPGQGLRLIYYSQIVNDFQKGDIAEGYSVSREKKESFPLTVTSAQKNPTAFYLCASSPDRENYGYTFGSGTRLTVV.

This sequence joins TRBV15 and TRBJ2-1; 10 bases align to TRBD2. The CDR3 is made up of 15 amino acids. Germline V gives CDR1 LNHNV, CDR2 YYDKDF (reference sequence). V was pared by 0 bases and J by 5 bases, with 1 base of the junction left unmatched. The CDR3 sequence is CATSRDSGRNNEQFF. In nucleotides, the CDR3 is TGTGCCACCAGCAGAGATAGCGGGAGGAACAATGAGCAGTTCTTC.

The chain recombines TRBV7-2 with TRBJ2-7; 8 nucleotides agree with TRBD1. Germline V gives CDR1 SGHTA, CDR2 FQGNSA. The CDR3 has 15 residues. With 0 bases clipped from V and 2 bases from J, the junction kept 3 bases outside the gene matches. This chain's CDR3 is CASSLARGQPYEQYF. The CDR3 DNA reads TGTGCCAGCAGCTTAGCCAGGGGGCAGCCCTACGAGCAGTACTTC.

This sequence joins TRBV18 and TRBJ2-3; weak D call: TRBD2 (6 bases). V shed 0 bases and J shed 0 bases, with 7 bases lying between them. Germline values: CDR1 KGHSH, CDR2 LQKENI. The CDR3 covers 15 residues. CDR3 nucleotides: TGTGCCAGCTCACCACCGGGGAGGAGCACAGATACGCAGTATTTT. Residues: CASSPPGRSTDTQYF.

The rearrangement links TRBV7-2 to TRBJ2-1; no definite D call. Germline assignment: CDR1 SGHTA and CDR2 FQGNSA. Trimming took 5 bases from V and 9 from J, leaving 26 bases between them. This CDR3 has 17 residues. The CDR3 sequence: CASSRISGGVSGSEQFF. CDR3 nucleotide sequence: TGTGCCAGCAGCCGGATAAGTGGCGGAGTATCCGGCAGTGAGCAGTTCTTC.

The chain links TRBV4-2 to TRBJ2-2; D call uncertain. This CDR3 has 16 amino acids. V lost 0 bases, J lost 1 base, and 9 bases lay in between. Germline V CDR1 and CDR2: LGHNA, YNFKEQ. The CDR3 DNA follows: TGTGCCAGCAGCCAAGATGGGCCTCAGAACACCGGGGAGCTGTTTTTT. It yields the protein CASSQDGPQNTGELFF.

Written as DNA, the CDR3 is TGCAGCGTTGAGGACAGCACTGGCTACACCTTC. Amino acid sequence: CSVEDSTGYTF. This chain joins TRBV29-1 and TRBJ1-2; a possible D gene is TRBD1 (6 bases). Germline V gives CDR1 SQVTM, CDR2 ANQGSEA. V was shortened by 3 bases and J by 7 bases, with 9 bases between the two germline ends. The CDR3 runs 11 residues.

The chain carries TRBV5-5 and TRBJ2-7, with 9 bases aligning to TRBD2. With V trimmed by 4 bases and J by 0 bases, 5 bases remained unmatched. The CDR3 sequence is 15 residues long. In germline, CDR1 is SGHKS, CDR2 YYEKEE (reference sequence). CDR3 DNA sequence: TGTGCCAGCAGCCTACTAGCGGGTCGCTCCTACGAGCAGTACTTC. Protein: CASSLLAGRSYEQYF.

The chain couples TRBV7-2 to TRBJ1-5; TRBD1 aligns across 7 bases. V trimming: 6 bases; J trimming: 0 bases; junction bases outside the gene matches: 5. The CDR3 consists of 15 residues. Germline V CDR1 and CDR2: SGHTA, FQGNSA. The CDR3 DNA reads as TGTGCCAGCAGTACAGGGGCCCATAGCAATCAGCCCCAGCATTTT. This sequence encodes CASSTGAHSNQPQHF.

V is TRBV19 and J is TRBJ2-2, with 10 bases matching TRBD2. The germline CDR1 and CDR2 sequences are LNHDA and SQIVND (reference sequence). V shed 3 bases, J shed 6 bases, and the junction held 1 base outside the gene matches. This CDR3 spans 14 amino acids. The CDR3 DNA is TGTGCCAGTAGTATCAGCGGGAGGGCCGGGGAGCTGTTTTTT. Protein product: CASSISGRAGELFF.

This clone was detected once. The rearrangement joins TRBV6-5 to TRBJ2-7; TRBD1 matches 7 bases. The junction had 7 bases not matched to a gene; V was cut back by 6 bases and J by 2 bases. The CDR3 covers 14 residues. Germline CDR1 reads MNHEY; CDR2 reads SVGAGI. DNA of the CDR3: TGTGCCAGCAGCCGCGGACAGGAGACCTACGAGCAGTACTTC. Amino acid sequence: CASSRGQETYEQYF.

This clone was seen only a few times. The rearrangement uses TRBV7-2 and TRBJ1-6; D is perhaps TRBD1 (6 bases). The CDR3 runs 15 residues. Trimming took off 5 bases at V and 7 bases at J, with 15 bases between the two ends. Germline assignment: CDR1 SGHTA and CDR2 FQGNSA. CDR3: CASSALRGGNSPLHF. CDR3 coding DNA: TGTGCCAGCAGCGCCCTCAGGGGAGGGAATTCACCCCTCCACTTT.

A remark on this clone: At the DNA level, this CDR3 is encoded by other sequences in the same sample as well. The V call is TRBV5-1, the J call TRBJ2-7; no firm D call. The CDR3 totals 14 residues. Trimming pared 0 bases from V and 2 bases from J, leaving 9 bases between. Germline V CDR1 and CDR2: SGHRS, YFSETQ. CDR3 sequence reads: CASSLGQVAYEQYF. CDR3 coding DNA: TGCGCCAGCAGCTTGGGGCAGGTCGCCTACGAGCAGTACTTC.

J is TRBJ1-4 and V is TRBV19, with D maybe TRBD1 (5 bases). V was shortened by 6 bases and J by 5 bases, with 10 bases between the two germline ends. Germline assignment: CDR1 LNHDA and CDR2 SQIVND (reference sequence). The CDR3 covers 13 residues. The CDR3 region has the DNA TGTGCCAGTAGGGACATACAAAATGAAAAACTGTTTTTT. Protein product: CASRDIQNEKLFF.

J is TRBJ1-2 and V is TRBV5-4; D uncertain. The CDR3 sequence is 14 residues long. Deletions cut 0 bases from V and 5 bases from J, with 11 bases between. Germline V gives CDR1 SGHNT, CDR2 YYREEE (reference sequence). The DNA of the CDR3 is TGTGCCAGCAGCTTGGCGGCGGGAGGGTATGGCTACACCTTC. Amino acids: CASSLAAGGYGYTF.

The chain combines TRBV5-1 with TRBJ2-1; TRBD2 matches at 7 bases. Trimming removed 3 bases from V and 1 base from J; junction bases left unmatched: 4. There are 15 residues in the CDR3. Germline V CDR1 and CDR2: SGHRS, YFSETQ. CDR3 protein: CASSSGLTSYNEQFF. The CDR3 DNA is TGCGCCAGCAGCTCGGGACTAACTTCCTACAATGAGCAGTTCTTC.

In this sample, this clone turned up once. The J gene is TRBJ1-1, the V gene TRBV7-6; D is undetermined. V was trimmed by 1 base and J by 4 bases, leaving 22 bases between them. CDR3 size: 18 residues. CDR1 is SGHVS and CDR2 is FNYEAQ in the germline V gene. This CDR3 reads CASSLGNELTGRRTEAFF. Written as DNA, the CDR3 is TGTGCCAGCAGCTTAGGGAATGAGCTAACGGGTAGGCGCACTGAAGCTTTCTTT.

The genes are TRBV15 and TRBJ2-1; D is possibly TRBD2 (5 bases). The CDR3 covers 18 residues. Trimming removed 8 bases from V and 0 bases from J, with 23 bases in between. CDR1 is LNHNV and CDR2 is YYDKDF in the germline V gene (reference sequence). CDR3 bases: TGTGCCACCTCCCCCGCGAAGCCCGGACTTCGCTCCTACAATGAGCAGTTCTTC. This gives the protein CATSPAKPGLRSYNEQFF.

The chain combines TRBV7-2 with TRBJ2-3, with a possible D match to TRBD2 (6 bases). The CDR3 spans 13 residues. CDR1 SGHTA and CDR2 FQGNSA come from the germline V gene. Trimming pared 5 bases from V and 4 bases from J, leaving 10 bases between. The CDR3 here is CASSRGEADTQYF. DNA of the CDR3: TGTGCCAGCAGCCGCGGGGAGGCAGATACGCAGTATTTT.

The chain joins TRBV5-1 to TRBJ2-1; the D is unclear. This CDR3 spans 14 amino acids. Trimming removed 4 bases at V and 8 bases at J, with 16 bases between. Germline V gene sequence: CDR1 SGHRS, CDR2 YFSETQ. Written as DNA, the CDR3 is TGCGCCAGCAGCCTACCGACTGGCCCCTATGAGCAGTTCTTC. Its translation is CASSLPTGPYEQFF.

CDR3 in DNA: TGCAGTGCTAGTGCCCATAAGGCGGACAATGAGCAGTTCTTC. Protein sequence: CSASAHKADNEQFF. The V call is TRBV20-1, the J call TRBJ2-1; D is unclear. V was cut by 3 bases and J by 5 bases, with 14 bases left in between. This CDR3 is 14 amino acids long. Germline CDR1 and CDR2: DFQATT and SNEGSKA (reference sequence).